This T cell receptor (beta chain) was recovered during a study of blood T cell repertoires in COVID-19. About the research overall: Specimens from acute and convalescent COVID-19 originated in the United States, Italy and Spain. T cells, B-cell-depleted T cells, or PBMCs provided the cDNA or gDNA that served as material.

This clone has only one observation. CDR1 is SQVTM, CDR2 ANQGSEA, per germline. There are 15 residues in the CDR3. V trimming: 5 bases; J trimming: 2 bases; junction bases outside the gene matches: 11. Original processing methods: For nucleated cells, counts were estimated from reference gene primer amplification. Clones were read by immunoSEQ multiplex PCR, and TCRdb kept only the in-frame ones, dropping some. The V and J calls and clone size were taken over from that table, and D and trimming were inferred from the DNA. The table shows about 150,000 clones, with approximately 80% occurring only once. The participants were between about 18 and 90 years old and came from 24 US areas.

Sequencing used PBMCs or T cells enriched from blood (not recorded which). V gene TRBV29-1 combines with J gene TRBJ2-7, with 8 positions matching TRBD2. This clonotype was obtained from a man aged 65 to 79 who had been exposed to COVID-19. CDR3 region: CSVSFREGHTYEQYF. The CDR3 nucleotides read TGCAGCGTTAGTTTTCGGGAGGGTCATACCTACGAGCAGTACTTC.